What follows are 32 T cell receptor beta chains derived from one specimen sequenced in a study of OX40 agonist ivuxolimab in advanced cancers. Repertoires were generated with immunoSEQ multiplex PCR, while TCRdb's copy carries only in-frame clones and drops some. Seen here are about 81,000 clones, about 85% observed once, and the top ten hold about 0.2%. This specimen consisted of CD4+ or CD8+ T cells sorted from blood, obtained in a trial of the OX40 agonist ivuxolimab. These receptors came from an adult with an advanced solid tumor such as melanoma, head and neck, liver or kidney cancer.

The chain carries TRBV4-1 and TRBJ1-1; possibly TRBD1 for D (5 bases). V was cut by 0 bases and J by 6 bases, with 11 bases left in between. Per germline, CDR1 MGHRA and CDR2 YSYEKL. The CDR3 totals 14 residues. The CDR3 protein is CASSQDFVRAEAFF. The CDR3 DNA reads TGCGCCAGCAGCCAAGATTTTGTCAGGGCTGAAGCTTTCTTT.

The rearrangement joins TRBV10-1 to TRBJ2-1; 13 bases match TRBD2. There are 19 residues in the CDR3. Trimming at V came to 0 bases and at J to 2 bases, leaving 7 bases not matched to a gene. Per the germline V gene, CDR1 is WNHNN and CDR2 is SYGVQD (reference sequence). As DNA, the CDR3 is TGCGCCAGCAGTGAGTCTTGGTGGACTAGCGGGAGTCCCTACAATGAGCAGTTCTTC. Amino acid sequence: CASSESWWTSGSPYNEQFF.

The table lists this clone with a few counts. The chain carries TRBV5-5 and TRBJ1-3; D may be TRBD1 (6 bases). This CDR3 has 16 residues. Trimming removed 4 bases at V and 0 bases at J, with 14 bases between. The germline CDR1 and CDR2 sequences are SGHKS and YYEKEE (reference sequence). The chain's CDR3 is CASSPRDTVSGNTIYF. The DNA of the CDR3 is TGTGCCAGCAGCCCCCGGGACACCGTCTCTGGAAACACCATATATTTT. The full variable domain, with the rest looked up from reference TRBV5-5 and TRBJ1-3, is DAGVTQSPTHLIKTRGQQVTLRCSPISGHKSVSWYQQVLGQGPQFIFQYYEKEERGRGNFPDRFSARQFPNYSSELNVNALLLGDSALYLCASSPRDTVSGNTIYFGEGSWLTVV.

This clone showed up just once. The genes are TRBV18 and TRBJ1-5; D not certain. V shed 4 bases and J shed 0 bases, with 4 bases lying between them. The germline V gene encodes CDR1 KGHSH and CDR2 LQKENI. The CDR3 totals 13 residues. The CDR3 loop reads CASSLHSNQPQHF. DNA for the CDR3: TGTGCCAGCTCACTACATAGCAATCAGCCCCAGCATTTT.

V and J are TRBV18 and TRBJ2-7, with TRBD2 identical over 7 bases. Germline CDR1 is KGHSH and CDR2 is LQKENI. V shed 2 bases, J shed 0 bases, and the junction held 10 bases outside the gene matches. The CDR3 consists of 17 residues. The CDR3 coding sequence is TGTGCCAGCTCACCAGGCCTACCCAGCGGGAACTCCTACGAGCAGTACTTC. Its protein is CASSPGLPSGNSYEQYF.

CDR3 DNA sequence: TGTGCCACCAGCAGAGATCGGGCGGGCAGTCTCGCAGCTTTCTTT. The encoded protein is CATSRDRAGSLAAFF. The chain carries TRBV15 and TRBJ1-1; D is unresolved. The germline V gene has CDR1 LNHNV and CDR2 YYDKDF (reference sequence). V was pared by 0 bases and J by 10 bases, with 18 bases between. The CDR3 consists of 15 residues.

The CDR3 loop reads CASSSPRTPKNIQYF. The CDR3 DNA reads TGTGCCAGCAGCTCGCCCCGGACACCGAAAAACATTCAGTACTTC. This rearrangement joins TRBV11-2 to TRBJ2-4, with a weak D call TRBD1 (5 bases). V lost 4 bases and J 4 bases, leaving 14 bases between the germline ends. The CDR3 spans 15 residues. The germline V gene encodes CDR1 SGHAT and CDR2 FQNNGV.

V gene TRBV27 combines with J gene TRBJ1-4; D not certain. Deletions cut 6 bases from V and 8 bases from J, with 10 bases between. Germline V gene data show CDR1 as MNHEY and CDR2 as SMNVEV (reference sequence). The CDR3 contains 12 residues. CDR3 region: CASRRHGEKLFF. The CDR3 bases are TGTGCCAGCAGGAGGCATGGCGAAAAACTGTTTTTT.

The gene calls are TRBV19 and TRBJ1-1, with TRBD1 matching 11 bases. The CDR3 spans 15 residues. V was clipped by 5 bases and J by 3 bases; unmatched bases: 5. The germline gives CDR1 LNHDA, CDR2 SQIVND (reference sequence). CDR3 nucleotides: TGTGCCAGTAGTTTGCGGGGACAGGGGGACACTGAAGCTTTCTTT. Its translation is CASSLRGQGDTEAFF.

The chain recombines TRBV4-1 with TRBJ2-1; 15 bases agree with TRBD2. The length of the CDR3 is 18 residues. The junction had 7 bases not matched to a gene; V was cut back by 0 bases and J by 7 bases. CDR1 is MGHRA, CDR2 YSYEKL, per germline. The chain's CDR3 is CASSQDWAGTSGRNEQFF. The CDR3, as DNA: TGCGCCAGCAGCCAAGATTGGGCCGGGACTAGCGGGAGGAATGAGCAGTTCTTC.

The chain combines TRBV7-6 with TRBJ2-7, with 7 nucleotides matching TRBD1. J lost 4 bases, V lost 5 bases, and 8 bases had no gene match. Per germline, CDR1 SGHVS and CDR2 FNYEAQ. The CDR3 has 14 residues. The CDR3: CASSVEQGRYEQYF. The CDR3 region has the DNA TGTGCCAGCAGCGTAGAACAGGGGCGGTACGAGCAGTACTTC. The full variable domain, with the rest looked up from reference TRBV7-6 and TRBJ2-7, is GAGVSQSPRYKVTKRGQDVALRCDPISGHVSLYWYRQALGQGPEFLTYFNYEAQQDKSGLPNDRFSAERPEGSISTLTIQRTEQRDSAMYRCASSVEQGRYEQYFGPGTRLTVT.

The V call is TRBV4-2, the J call TRBJ2-7; possibly TRBD1 or TRBD2 for D (5 bases each). Germline V lookup: CDR1 LGHNA, CDR2 YNFKEQ. The CDR3 is made up of 16 amino acids. Trimming cost V 0 bases and J 0 bases, with 12 bases left between them. CDR3 amino acids: CASSQEGVGISYEQYF. The CDR3 DNA reads TGTGCCAGCAGCCAAGAGGGGGTAGGGATCTCCTACGAGCAGTACTTC.

About this clone: The same CDR3 is also encoded by other DNA sequences in this sample. The rearrangement uses TRBV18 and TRBJ2-5; D might be TRBD1 (6 bases). This CDR3 has 14 amino acids. Trimming pared 3 bases from V and 2 bases from J, leaving 10 bases between. The V gene's germline CDR1 is KGHSH and CDR2 LQKENI. CDR3 residues: CASSPRTAQETQYF. The CDR3 nucleotides are TGTGCCAGCTCACCCCGGACAGCTCAAGAGACCCAGTACTTC.

The rearrangement uses TRBV6-5 and TRBJ2-3, with 7 bases lining up with TRBD2. The germline CDR1 and CDR2 sequences are MNHEY and SVGAGI. The trim removed 6 bases at V and 6 bases at J, leaving 6 bases unmatched. The CDR3 is made up of 13 amino acids. The DNA for the CDR3 is TGTGCCAGCAGCCGGACTAGTTCTGATACGCAGTATTTT. As protein: CASSRTSSDTQYF.

Only one count was recorded for this clone. J is TRBJ1-4 and V is TRBV18, with D possibly TRBD1 on 5 matching bases. Germline-derived CDR1 and CDR2 are KGHSH and LQKENI. V was shortened by 2 bases and J by 7 bases, with 17 bases between the two germline ends. This CDR3 contains 16 residues. The CDR3 sequence is CASSPAGRANLEKLFF. CDR3 DNA: TGTGCCAGCTCACCAGCAGGGCGGGCGAACCTTGAAAAACTGTTTTTT.

This clone has a single count. This chain connects TRBV28 to TRBJ1-2; TRBD1 agrees at 12 bases. Trimming cost V 3 bases and J 8 bases; bases outside gene matches: 7. The CDR3 loop spans 15 amino acids. Per germline, CDR1 MDHEN and CDR2 SYDVKM. The CDR3 is CASSFGTGGTRGYTF. CDR3 bases: TGTGCCAGCAGTTTCGGGACAGGGGGCACCAGGGGCTACACCTTC.

The chain combines TRBV5-1 with TRBJ2-3, with D possibly being TRBD2 (8 bases). Trimming removed 4 bases from V and 0 bases from J, with 15 bases in between. CDR3 length: 16 residues. The germline V gene encodes CDR1 SGHRS and CDR2 YFSETQ. The CDR3 DNA follows: TGCGCCAGCAGCCCCTTAGCGGGACAGAGCACAGATACGCAGTATTTT. Translating gives CASSPLAGQSTDTQYF.

This chain joins TRBV18 and TRBJ1-2; TRBD1 is a possible D gene (6 bases). Germline V gene sequence: CDR1 KGHSH, CDR2 LQKENI. The CDR3 totals 16 residues. V lost 3 bases and J lost 0, with 14 bases in between. The CDR3 loop is CASSPADRGPNYGYTF. CDR3 coding DNA: TGTGCCAGCTCACCTGCCGACCGGGGGCCTAACTATGGCTACACCTTC. Based on the CDR3 plus reference TRBV18 and TRBJ1-2, the full variable domain is NAGVMQNPRHLVRRRGQEARLRCSPMKGHSHVYWYRQLPEEGLKFMVYLQKENIIDESGMPKERFSAEFPKEGPSILRIQQVVRGDSAAYFCASSPADRGPNYGYTFGSGTRLTVV.

The chain has TRBV11-1 and TRBJ2-1; D ambiguous. The germline V and J ends were trimmed by 3 bases and 9 bases, with 12 bases remaining between them. Germline CDR1 and CDR2: SGHAT and FQDESV (reference sequence). The length of the CDR3 is 13 residues. Here the CDR3 DNA reads TGTGCCAGCAGCTTCTCCCCTAACCTTGAGCAGTTCTTC. It yields the protein CASSFSPNLEQFF.

The chain carries TRBV7-2 and TRBJ2-3; D remains unclear. The CDR3 runs 13 residues. CDR1 SGHTA and CDR2 FQGNSA come from the germline V gene. Trimming took off 5 bases at V and 1 base at J, with 7 bases between the two ends. The CDR3 is CASSTRRTDTQYF. CDR3 DNA: TGTGCCAGCAGCACCAGACGCACAGATACGCAGTATTTT.

CDR3 in amino acids: CASRLSSPPDTQYF. The CDR3 DNA reads TGCGCCAGCAGGCTGAGCAGCCCTCCAGATACGCAGTATTTT. This chain connects TRBV5-1 to TRBJ2-3, with D hard to call. The germline V gene encodes CDR1 SGHRS and CDR2 YFSETQ. The length of the CDR3 is 14 residues. V gave up 5 bases and J gave up 4 bases, with 14 bases separating them.

The chain has TRBV5-1 and TRBJ1-1; no firm D call. The CDR3 is made up of 13 amino acids. With 2 bases removed from V and 4 bases from J, the gap between germline ends came to 9 bases. Germline V gives CDR1 SGHRS, CDR2 YFSETQ. In DNA form, the CDR3 reads TGCGCCAGCAGCTTAGCACTGGGCACTGAAGCTTTCTTT. Translation gives CASSLALGTEAFF.

The chain employs TRBV7-2 and TRBJ2-1; D may be TRBD1 (5 bases). V was shortened by 2 bases and J by 2 bases, with 10 bases between the two germline ends. The CDR3 has 15 residues. Germline CDR1 reads SGHTA; CDR2 reads FQGNSA. The chain's CDR3 is CASSLRGQTYNEQFF. As DNA, the CDR3 is TGTGCCAGCAGCTTAAGGGGCCAAACCTACAATGAGCAGTTCTTC.

The chain couples TRBV5-4 to TRBJ2-5, with D possibly matching TRBD2 (6 bases). Trimming took 4 bases from V and 4 from J, leaving 11 bases between them. The length of the CDR3 is 13 residues. Germline assignment: CDR1 SGHNT and CDR2 YYREEE (reference sequence). CDR3 sequence: CASSLGLPETQYF. CDR3 DNA: TGTGCCAGCAGCCTGGGACTCCCAGAGACCCAGTACTTC.

This chain links TRBV5-1 with TRBJ1-4; possibly TRBD1 for D (5 bases). Deletions cut 4 bases from V and 12 bases from J, with 16 bases between. There are 13 residues in the CDR3. Germline CDR1 and CDR2: SGHRS and YFSETQ. The CDR3 coding sequence is TGCGCCAGCAGCCAACCGACCCAACAGGAACTGTTTTTT. It encodes CASSQPTQQELFF.

The V gene is TRBV7-6, the J gene TRBJ2-5, with 10 bases aligning to TRBD1. Germline V gives CDR1 SGHVS, CDR2 FNYEAQ. This CDR3 is built from 15 residues. V lost 4 bases and J lost 11; bases outside the gene matches: 13. The CDR3 here is CASSSPTGGFPWQYF. The CDR3 DNA follows: TGTGCCAGCAGCTCCCCGACAGGGGGCTTCCCTTGGCAGTACTTC.

The chain combines TRBV2 with TRBJ2-1; D call uncertain. The V end lost 7 bases, the J end lost 5 bases, and 12 bases lay between the germline ends. The V gene's germline CDR1 is SNHLY and CDR2 FYNNEI. The length of the CDR3 is 13 residues. The CDR3 sequence: CASTPIPHNEQFF. CDR3 bases: TGTGCCAGCACCCCCATCCCCCACAATGAGCAGTTCTTC.

The chain has TRBV7-3 and TRBJ2-1; TRBD1 aligns across 9 bases. With V trimmed by 5 bases and J by 2 bases, 7 bases remained unmatched. The CDR3 consists of 16 residues. From germline, CDR1 is SGHTA and CDR2 FQGTGA. The CDR3 reads CASSPWTGAPYNEQFF. As DNA, the CDR3 is TGTGCCAGCAGCCCGTGGACAGGGGCCCCCTACAATGAGCAGTTCTTC.

V gene TRBV7-2 combines with J gene TRBJ2-2, with 9 bases identical to TRBD2. The CDR3 is 16 residues long. The germline V gene has CDR1 SGHTA and CDR2 FQGNSA. After removal of 2 bases from V and 1 base from J, the junction contained 2 bases not matched to a gene. The CDR3 bases are TGTGCCAGCAGCTTACGACTAGCGGTGAACACCGGGGAGCTGTTTTTT. It codes for CASSLRLAVNTGELFF.

J is TRBJ2-7 and V is TRBV2; 8 bases agree with TRBD2. Germline CDR1 is SNHLY and CDR2 is FYNNEI. Trimming took 5 bases from V and 4 from J; bases not matched to a gene: 4. The CDR3 sequence is 13 residues long. As DNA, the CDR3 is TGTGCCAGCAGTCGGACTAGCAGATACGAGCAGTACTTC. This gives the protein CASSRTSRYEQYF.

This clone was seen a few times. This chain uses TRBV30 with TRBJ1-5, with D perhaps TRBD1 (5 bases). V lost 2 bases and J lost 4, with 15 bases in between. The CDR3 consists of 15 residues. Germline V gene lookup returns CDR1 GTSNPN and CDR2 SVGIG (reference sequence). CDR3 DNA sequence: TGTGCCTGGAGTTGGGGTACCAGGGAGAATCAGCCCCAGCATTTT. Amino acids: CAWSWGTRENQPQHF.

This chain connects TRBV19 to TRBJ1-5, with 7 bases lining up with TRBD1. CDR3 length: 16 amino acids. CDR1 and CDR2 (germline): LNHDA, SQIVND (reference sequence). J lost 7 bases, V lost 5 bases, and 14 bases had no gene match. CDR3 amino acids: CASSGRRQGSLQPQHF. Written as DNA, the CDR3 is TGTGCCAGTAGTGGAAGAAGACAGGGTTCTTTACAGCCCCAGCATTTT. Drawing the rest from reference TRBV19 and TRBJ1-5, the complete variable domain is DGGITQSPKYLFRKEGQNVTLSCEQNLNHDAMYWYRQDPGQGLRLIYYSQIVNDFQKGDIAEGYSVSREKKESFPLTVTSAQKNPTAFYLCASSGRRQGSLQPQHFGDGTRLSIL.